The clone carrying this TCR beta chain has at least ten counts. Its matching antigen is unknown. The record originates from a study of T cell repertoires in cytomegalovirus infection. Study at large: CMV epitopes in the study were HLA-C-restricted (recently identified) and HLA-B-restricted (well studied). The study's findings and limits: Of the TCR beta families, the public ones yielded a cumulative frequency that identified carriers of CMV plus the relevant HLA. Ex vivo responses were dominated by HLA-C-restricted CMV-specific TCR beta clonotypes.

TCRdb reprocessed the reads via MiXCR and lists one record per CDR3 protein. The data hold 900,000 to 950,000 distinct CDR3 sequences, with around 29% observed a single time. The length of the CDR3 is 13 residues. CDR1 SGHTA and CDR2 FQGNSA come from the germline V gene. Between the trimmed V and J ends, which lost 5 bases and 4 bases, there was a span of 11 bases. The chain joins TRBV7-2 to TRBJ1-1; tentatively, D is TRBD1 (5 bases). The sequencing here drew on cultured CD8+ T cells from PBMCs, taken from culture after CMV antigen stimulation. This receptor was taken from a human donor in good health (CMV status not recorded). Some clones in this sample may be carry-over from other donors' samples. CDR3 amino acids: CASSPWGTTEAFF. DNA for the CDR3: TGTGCCAGCAGCCCATGGGGGACCACTGAAGCTTTCTTT.